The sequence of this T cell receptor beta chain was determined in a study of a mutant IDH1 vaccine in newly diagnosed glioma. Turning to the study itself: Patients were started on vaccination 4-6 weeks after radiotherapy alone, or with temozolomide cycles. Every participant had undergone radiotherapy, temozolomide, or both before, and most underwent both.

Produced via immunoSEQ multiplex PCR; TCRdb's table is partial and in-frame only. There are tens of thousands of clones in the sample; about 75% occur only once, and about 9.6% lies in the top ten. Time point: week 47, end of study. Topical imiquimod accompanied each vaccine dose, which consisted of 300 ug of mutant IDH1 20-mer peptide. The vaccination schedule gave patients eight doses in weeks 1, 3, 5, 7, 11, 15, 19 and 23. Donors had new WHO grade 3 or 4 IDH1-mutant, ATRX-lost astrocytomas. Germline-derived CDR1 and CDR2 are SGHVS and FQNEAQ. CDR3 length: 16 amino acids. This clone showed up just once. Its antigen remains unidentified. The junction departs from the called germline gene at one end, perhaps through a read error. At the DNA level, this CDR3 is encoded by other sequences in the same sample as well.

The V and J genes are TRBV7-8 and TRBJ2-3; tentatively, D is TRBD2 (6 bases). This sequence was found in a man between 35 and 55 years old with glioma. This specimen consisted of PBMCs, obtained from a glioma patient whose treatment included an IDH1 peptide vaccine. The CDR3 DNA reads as TGTGCTAGCAGCCCACGGGGGACTTCGGTGACAGATACGCAGTATTTT. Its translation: CASSPRGTSVTDTQYF.